This is a list of T cell receptor beta chains from one sample in a study of T cell changes during pregnancy in multiple sclerosis. Libraries were prepared by immunoSEQ multiplex PCR; TCRdb keeps only in-frame clonotypes and omits some of them. This repertoire shows 75,000 to 80,000 clones, around nine tenths found once; its top ten account for less than 2.5%. The sample in question was peripheral blood, obtained before pregnancy. These receptors were collected from a female donor with multiple sclerosis, enrolled in a pregnancy study. Each CDR3 is given with its conserved first and last residue. The D gene is left open where the match is weak. Size is stated for part of the rows, as once, few or many counts, or as a class when the clone is expanded.

v_gene	abundance	j_gene	d_gene	CDR3aa	CDR3nt
TRBV19	once	TRBJ2-7	TRBD2	CASRRTSGLYEQYF	TGTGCCAGTAGGAGGACTAGCGGGCTCTACGAGCAGTACTTC
TRBV18	-	TRBJ1-1	TRBD1	CASSPTGAGTEAFF	TGTGCCAGCTCACCCACAGGGGCCGGCACTGAAGCTTTCTTT
TRBV9	-	TRBJ2-7	-	CASSVGRGNYEQYF	TGTGCCAGCAGCGTAGGGAGGGGCAACTACGAGCAGTACTTC
TRBV19	-	TRBJ1-4	-	CASSIWGRTVNEKLFF	TGTGCCAGTAGTATATGGGGGAGGACCGTTAATGAAAAACTGTTTTTT
TRBV15	once	TRBJ1-4	-	CATSRDRQGSEKLFF	TGTGCCACCAGCAGAGATAGGCAGGGGAGTGAAAAACTGTTTTTT
TRBV18	-	TRBJ2-7	-	CASSPARNTYEQYF	TGTGCCAGCTCACCAGCCAGGAACACCTACGAGCAGTACTTC
TRBV7-9	-	TRBJ2-3	TRBD1	CASSLWTGGTDTQYF	TGTGCCAGCAGCTTATGGACAGGGGGGACCGATACGCAGTATTTT
TRBV5-1	-	TRBJ2-1	TRBD2	CASSSGLAGGGEQFF	TGCGCCAGCAGCTCGGGACTAGCGGGGGGAGGTGAGCAGTTCTTC
TRBV6-1	once	TRBJ2-6	TRBD1	CASSELRDSKISGANVLTF	TGTGCCAGCAGTGAATTGAGGGACAGTAAAATCTCTGGGGCCAACGTCCTGACTTTC
TRBV7-2	-	TRBJ1-2	TRBD1	CASSPATGRSYGYTF	TGTGCCAGCAGCCCCGCGACAGGGAGGAGCTATGGCTACACCTTC
TRBV28	-	TRBJ2-7	-	CASSSREQYF	TGTGCCAGCAGTTCCCGGGAGCAGTACTTC
TRBV7-3	-	TRBJ1-6	TRBD1	CASSQQGRYSPLHF	TGTGCCAGCAGCCAACAGGGGCGATATTCACCCCTCCACTTT
TRBV28	once	TRBJ2-1	TRBD2	CASSLPSGGSSYNEQFF	TGTGCCAGCAGTTTACCTAGCGGGGGGAGCTCCTACAATGAGCAGTTCTTC
TRBV10-3	-	TRBJ1-1	-	CAISVQGVNTEAFF	TGTGCCATCAGCGTACAGGGCGTGAACACTGAAGCTTTCTTT
TRBV5-1	-	TRBJ2-3	TRBD1	CASSLGQGDGTDTQYF	TGCGCCAGCAGCTTGGGCCAGGGGGACGGCACAGATACGCAGTATTTT
TRBV5-4	once	TRBJ1-2	-	CASSLVEDLYGYTF	TGTGCCAGCAGCTTGGTCGAGGATCTCTATGGCTACACCTTC
TRBV2	once	TRBJ2-7	-	CAEGWDRSLNEQYF	TGTGCGGAGGGCTGGGACCGATCCCTGAACGAGCAGTACTTC